The 8 T cell receptor beta chains presented below share a single source sample, sequenced in a study of blood T cell repertoires in COVID-19. Only in-frame clones appear in the TCRdb table, and some are missing; sequencing was by immunoSEQ multiplex PCR. The profile shows about 220,000 clones, about 85% of them singletons. Sequenced sample: PBMCs or T cells enriched from blood (not recorded which). The receptors were gathered from a woman between 25 and 40 years old who had recovered from COVID-19.

This sequence joins TRBV19 and TRBJ2-7; a weak D match, TRBD1 (5 bases). Germline CDR1 and CDR2: LNHDA and SQIVND (reference sequence). The CDR3 spans 12 residues. V gave up 5 bases and J gave up 7 bases, with 12 bases separating them. CDR3 nucleotides: TGTGCCAGTAGTGGGCAGGGCCAAGAGCAGTACTTC. It codes for CASSGQGQEQYF.

The chain combines TRBV5-5 with TRBJ2-1, with no clear D. Trimming pared 1 base from V and 3 bases from J, leaving 8 bases between. The CDR3 is 14 residues long. CDR1 and CDR2 from the germline V gene are SGHKS and YYEKEE (reference sequence). CDR3 protein: CASSLTINYNEQFF. CDR3 sequence (DNA): TGTGCCAGCAGCTTGACTATAAACTACAATGAGCAGTTCTTC.

This clone was picked up one time. V and J are TRBV5-8 and TRBJ2-1, with TRBD2 matching over 9 bases. V gave up 4 bases and J gave up 6 bases; unmatched junction bases: 8. Germline V lookup: CDR1 SGHTS, CDR2 YDEGEE. This CDR3 has 15 amino acids. The CDR3 loop reads CASSPELAGSNEQFF. The DNA of the CDR3 is TGTGCCAGCAGCCCTGAGCTAGCGGGGAGCAATGAGCAGTTCTTC.

The chain couples TRBV19 to TRBJ1-4; D may be TRBD1 (6 bases). V gave up 7 bases and J gave up 8 bases, with 17 bases separating them. In germline, CDR1 is LNHDA, CDR2 SQIVND (reference sequence). The CDR3 runs 14 residues. The CDR3 DNA reads as TGTGCCAGTAAGATTTCAGGGGCGGAAGAAAAACTGTTTTTT. Its protein product is CASKISGAEEKLFF.

V gene TRBV9 combines with J gene TRBJ1-5; 7 bases align to TRBD1. The CDR3 loop spans 15 amino acids. V gave up 4 bases and J gave up 0 bases; unmatched junction bases: 4. Per the germline V gene, CDR1 is SGDLS and CDR2 is YYNGEE. Here the CDR3 reads CASSLTGDSNQPQHF. DNA of the CDR3: TGTGCCAGCAGCCTCACAGGGGATAGCAATCAGCCCCAGCATTTT.

The rearrangement links TRBV5-6 to TRBJ2-3; 7 bases map to TRBD1. V shed 4 bases, J shed 4 bases, and the junction held 9 bases outside the gene matches. The germline V gene has CDR1 SGHDT and CDR2 YYEEEE. This CDR3 is built from 15 residues. The CDR3 is CASSRFDREADTQYF. In DNA form, the CDR3 reads TGTGCCAGCAGCCGTTTTGACAGGGAAGCAGATACGCAGTATTTT.

This clone was seen only once. The chain carries TRBV27 and TRBJ2-2; D perhaps matches TRBD2 (7 bases). This CDR3 is 15 amino acids long. Germline CDR1 and CDR2: MNHEY and SMNVEV (reference sequence). V lost 1 base, J lost 5 bases, and 11 bases lay in between. As DNA, the CDR3 is TGTGCCAGCAGTTTATACGAGGGGGGGACCGGGGAGCTGTTTTTT. Translating gives CASSLYEGGTGELFF.

The chain has TRBV27 and TRBJ1-2; tentatively, D is TRBD1 (6 bases). CDR1 is MNHEY, CDR2 SMNVEV, per germline (reference sequence). Trimming left V 6 bases short and J 4 bases short, with 12 bases between. CDR3 size: 13 residues. The CDR3 protein is CASSPGTSYGYTF. CDR3 DNA sequence: TGTGCCAGCAGCCCCGGGACAAGCTATGGCTACACCTTC.